This is a list of T cell receptor beta chains from one sample in a study of T cell responses to AZD1222 COVID-19 vaccine. Assay: immunoSEQ multiplex PCR; the TCRdb copy retains only in-frame clones and omits some. The data show 95,000 to 120,000 clones, around 88% seen once. The input for sequencing was peripheral blood, taken 28 days after the second AZD1222 dose. The receptors were sampled from an adult who received the AZD1222 COVID-19 vaccine. Each CDR3 is given with its conserved first and last residue. Fields, in order: D gene, clone size, V gene, J gene, CDR3 protein, CDR3 DNA. The D gene is left open where the match is weak. A clone size is listed for some rows: how often the clone was seen (once, few, many), or a class if it is expanded.

d_gene: .; abundance: .; v_gene: TRBV18; j_gene: TRBJ1-6; CDR3aa: CASSPTGNYNSPLHF; CDR3nt: TGTGCCAGCTCACCTACCGGAAACTATAACTCACCCCTCCACTTT
d_gene: .; abundance: .; v_gene: TRBV7-2; j_gene: TRBJ1-4; CDR3aa: CASSFNAINEKLFF; CDR3nt: TGTGCCAGCAGCTTCAATGCAATTAATGAAAAACTGTTTTTT
d_gene: .; abundance: .; v_gene: TRBV9; j_gene: TRBJ1-3; CDR3aa: CASSVRGGADSGNTIYF; CDR3nt: TGTGCCAGCAGCGTACGGGGAGGGGCCGACTCTGGAAACACCATATATTTT
d_gene: TRBD1; abundance: .; v_gene: TRBV28; j_gene: TRBJ2-1; CDR3aa: CASSSGGQESYNEQFF; CDR3nt: TGTGCCAGCAGTTCAGGAGGACAGGAGTCCTACAATGAGCAGTTCTTC
d_gene: .; abundance: once; v_gene: TRBV5-6; j_gene: TRBJ1-2; CDR3aa: CASKGSRTKNYGYTF; CDR3nt: TGTGCCAGCAAAGGTTCCCGAACTAAAAACTATGGCTACACCTTC
d_gene: .; abundance: .; v_gene: TRBV19; j_gene: TRBJ1-4; CDR3aa: CASRGRGPSEKLFF; CDR3nt: TGTGCCAGTAGGGGGCGGGGCCCTTCTGAAAAACTGTTTTTT
d_gene: .; abundance: .; v_gene: TRBV6-5; j_gene: TRBJ2-7; CDR3aa: CASSRAYEQYF; CDR3nt: TGTGCCAGCAGTCGGGCCTACGAGCAGTACTTC
d_gene: .; abundance: .; v_gene: TRBV2; j_gene: TRBJ1-5; CDR3aa: CASSERGIQPQHF; CDR3nt: TGTGCCAGCAGTGAACGGGGGATCCAGCCCCAGCATTTT
d_gene: .; abundance: .; v_gene: TRBV7-2; j_gene: TRBJ1-1; CDR3aa: CASSFGQLQGTEAFF; CDR3nt: TGTGCCAGCAGCTTTGGGCAGCTCCAGGGAACTGAAGCTTTCTTT
d_gene: .; abundance: .; v_gene: TRBV7-9; j_gene: TRBJ1-4; CDR3aa: CASSLGSGDEKLFF; CDR3nt: TGTGCCAGCAGCTTAGGGTCGGGTGATGAAAAACTGTTTTTT
d_gene: TRBD1; abundance: .; v_gene: TRBV5-1; j_gene: TRBJ2-7; CDR3aa: CASSRSGGLDEQYF; CDR3nt: TGCGCCAGCAGCCGGTCAGGGGGCCTAGACGAGCAGTACTTC
d_gene: .; abundance: few; v_gene: TRBV4-3; j_gene: TRBJ1-3; CDR3aa: CASSQQAGFSGNTIYF; CDR3nt: TGCGCCAGCAGCCAACAAGCGGGGTTCTCTGGAAACACCATATATTTT
d_gene: .; abundance: .; v_gene: TRBV28; j_gene: TRBJ1-1; CDR3aa: CASSLVRETEAFF; CDR3nt: TGTGCCAGCAGTTTAGTGAGGGAGACTGAAGCTTTCTTT
d_gene: .; abundance: .; v_gene: TRBV28; j_gene: TRBJ1-2; CDR3aa: CASSSTGTYGYTF; CDR3nt: TGTGCCAGCAGTAGTACCGGGACCTATGGCTACACCTTC
d_gene: .; abundance: .; v_gene: TRBV4-1; j_gene: TRBJ1-1; CDR3aa: CASNRDNQRNTEAFF; CDR3nt: TGCGCCAGCAACCGGGACAATCAACGAAACACTGAAGCTTTCTTT
d_gene: .; abundance: .; v_gene: TRBV21-1; j_gene: TRBJ2-1; CDR3aa: CASSNRGWGRREQFF; CDR3nt: TGTGCCAGCAGCAATCGGGGATGGGGGCGTCGGGAGCAGTTCTTC
d_gene: .; abundance: .; v_gene: TRBV12-3/TRBV12-4; j_gene: TRBJ1-1; CDR3aa: CASSLARVTEAFF; CDR3nt: TGTGCCAGCAGTTTAGCCAGGGTCACTGAAGCTTTCTTT
d_gene: .; abundance: .; v_gene: TRBV5-6; j_gene: TRBJ1-2; CDR3aa: CASRAGKWYGYTF; CDR3nt: TGTGCCAGCAGGGCAGGGAAGTGGTATGGCTACACCTTC
d_gene: .; abundance: .; v_gene: TRBV18; j_gene: TRBJ2-2; CDR3aa: CASSRDWAGELFF; CDR3nt: TGTGCCAGCTCAAGGGACTGGGCCGGGGAGCTGTTTTTT
d_gene: TRBD2; abundance: .; v_gene: TRBV4-2; j_gene: TRBJ2-3; CDR3aa: CASSQEGRGITDTQYF; CDR3nt: TGTGCCAGCAGCCAAGAAGGGCGGGGGATCACAGATACGCAGTATTTT
d_gene: TRBD1; abundance: .; v_gene: TRBV7-3; j_gene: TRBJ1-1; CDR3aa: CASSLSSGTGYTEAFF; CDR3nt: TGTGCCAGCAGCTTATCATCCGGGACAGGGTACACTGAAGCTTTCTTT
d_gene: TRBD2; abundance: .; v_gene: TRBV4-3; j_gene: TRBJ2-7; CDR3aa: CASSETSGGLSYEQYF; CDR3nt: TGCGCCAGCAGCGAGACTAGCGGGGGCCTCTCCTACGAGCAGTACTTC
d_gene: .; abundance: .; v_gene: TRBV6-2/TRBV6-3; j_gene: TRBJ1-2; CDR3aa: CASSYVTLVYGYTF; CDR3nt: TGTGCCAGCAGTTACGTGACGTTGGTCTATGGCTACACCTTC
d_gene: .; abundance: once; v_gene: TRBV7-8; j_gene: TRBJ2-3; CDR3aa: CASSFSGEATQYF; CDR3nt: TGTGCCAGCAGCTTTTCGGGGGAAGCTACGCAGTATTTT
d_gene: .; abundance: .; v_gene: TRBV4-2; j_gene: TRBJ2-3; CDR3aa: CASSQGGSAHSDTQYF; CDR3nt: TGTGCCAGCAGCCAAGGCGGGTCTGCACATTCCGATACGCAGTATTTT
d_gene: .; abundance: .; v_gene: TRBV3-1/TRBV3-2; j_gene: TRBJ2-3; CDR3aa: CASSQAVAYTDTQYF; CDR3nt: TGTGCCAGCAGCCAAGCGGTGGCGTACACAGATACGCAGTATTTT
d_gene: TRBD1; abundance: .; v_gene: TRBV27; j_gene: TRBJ1-1; CDR3aa: CASSLGTVMNTEAFF; CDR3nt: TGTGCCAGCAGTTTAGGGACAGTTATGAACACTGAAGCTTTCTTT
d_gene: TRBD1; abundance: .; v_gene: TRBV10-1; j_gene: TRBJ1-6; CDR3aa: CASRGFTGEDNSPLHF; CDR3nt: TGCGCCAGCAGAGGGTTTACAGGGGAGGACAATTCACCCCTCCACTTT
d_gene: .; abundance: few; v_gene: TRBV9; j_gene: TRBJ2-5; CDR3aa: CASSRAQTETQYF; CDR3nt: TGTGCCAGCAGCAGGGCCCAAACGGAGACCCAGTACTTC
d_gene: .; abundance: .; v_gene: TRBV5-4; j_gene: TRBJ1-2; CDR3aa: CASSLESSRYGYTF; CDR3nt: TGTGCCAGCAGCTTGGAGTCCAGTCGCTATGGCTACACCTTC
d_gene: TRBD1; abundance: once; v_gene: TRBV27; j_gene: TRBJ2-1; CDR3aa: CASSQDRSSYNEQFF; CDR3nt: TGTGCCAGCAGCCAGGACAGGAGCTCCTACAATGAGCAGTTCTTC
d_gene: TRBD1; abundance: .; v_gene: TRBV3-1/TRBV3-2; j_gene: TRBJ2-1; CDR3aa: CASSPKMGTGAANEQFF; CDR3nt: TGTGCCAGCAGCCCGAAAATGGGGACAGGGGCTGCGAATGAGCAGTTCTTC
d_gene: .; abundance: .; v_gene: TRBV12-3/TRBV12-4; j_gene: TRBJ2-7; CDR3aa: CASSFPGDYEQYF; CDR3nt: TGTGCCAGCAGTTTTCCAGGGGACTACGAGCAGTACTTC
d_gene: .; abundance: .; v_gene: TRBV27; j_gene: TRBJ1-3; CDR3aa: CASSPNRVGSGNTIYF; CDR3nt: TGTGCCAGCAGTCCAAACAGGGTCGGCTCTGGAAACACCATATATTTT
d_gene: .; abundance: few; v_gene: TRBV5-1; j_gene: TRBJ2-7; CDR3aa: CASSLDQSWNSEQYF; CDR3nt: TGCGCCAGCAGCTTGGATCAGAGCTGGAACTCCGAGCAGTACTTC
d_gene: TRBD1; abundance: .; v_gene: TRBV27; j_gene: TRBJ2-3; CDR3aa: CASSYQSTGLGTDTQYF; CDR3nt: TGTGCCAGCAGTTATCAATCGACAGGGCTGGGCACAGATACGCAGTATTTT
d_gene: .; abundance: .; v_gene: TRBV18; j_gene: TRBJ1-4; CDR3aa: CASSLHPPGAIEKLFF; CDR3nt: TGTGCCAGCTCACTTCACCCGCCTGGGGCCATTGAAAAACTGTTTTTT
d_gene: .; abundance: .; v_gene: TRBV27; j_gene: TRBJ1-1; CDR3aa: CASSFSAGLNTEAFF; CDR3nt: TGTGCCAGCAGTTTTTCCGCAGGATTGAACACTGAAGCTTTCTTT
d_gene: .; abundance: .; v_gene: TRBV27; j_gene: TRBJ1-4; CDR3aa: CASSLRAQATNEKLFF; CDR3nt: TGTGCCAGCAGTTTAAGGGCACAGGCAACTAATGAAAAACTGTTTTTT
d_gene: .; abundance: .; v_gene: TRBV9; j_gene: TRBJ1-3; CDR3aa: CASSVEGVSGNTIYF; CDR3nt: TGTGCCAGCAGCGTAGAAGGGGTCTCTGGAAACACCATATATTTT
d_gene: TRBD2; abundance: .; v_gene: TRBV3-1/TRBV3-2; j_gene: TRBJ2-7; CDR3aa: CASSQDWSGGSYEQYF; CDR3nt: TGTGCCAGCAGCCAAGATTGGAGCGGGGGGTCCTACGAGCAGTACTTC
d_gene: TRBD1; abundance: .; v_gene: TRBV18; j_gene: TRBJ1-2; CDR3aa: CASSPRSAGGRTNYGYTF; CDR3nt: TGTGCCAGCTCACCCCGTTCGGCAGGGGGACGAACTAACTATGGCTACACCTTC
d_gene: .; abundance: .; v_gene: TRBV12-2; j_gene: TRBJ2-1; CDR3aa: CASATPRYNEQFF; CDR3nt: TGTGCAAGTGCAACACCACGGTACAATGAGCAGTTCTTC